Listed below are T cell receptor beta chains from one sample, sequenced in a study of human T cells and chemical hapten exposure. TCRdb reprocessed the RACE reads via MiXCR and lists one record per CDR3 protein. The data show 250,000 or so distinct CDR3 sequences, roughly 7.4% seen once. The source material was whole blood, sampled in connection with sensitization to the hapten diphenylcyclopropenone (DPC). All receptors derive from a man younger than 35 with alopecia areata. Some clones in this sample may be carry-over from other donors' samples. CDR3s leave out the opening cysteine and the closing phenylalanine or tryptophan. Fields, in order: J gene, clone size, V gene, CDR3 protein. Clone size is given for some rows only: seen once, a few or many times, or a class if the clone is expanded.

TRBJ1-2 | . | TRBV29-1 | SARTGFFGYT
TRBJ1-1 | many | TRBV5-1 | ASSLLEAEPNTEAF
TRBJ2-5 | many | TRBV7-2 | ASSLLTQETQY
TRBJ1-5 | few | TRBV20-1 | SARPGVGSFNQPQH
TRBJ1-1 | few | TRBV7-8 | ASSSIRGNTEAF
TRBJ1-5 | many | TRBV5-1 | ASSRTGGLGQPQH
TRBJ1-6 | few | TRBV3-1 | ASSQEAWGPVNSPLH
TRBJ1-1 | many | TRBV27 | ASSLIRNTEAF
TRBJ2-1 | few | TRBV20-1 | SARHPSSYNEQF
TRBJ1-2 | many | TRBV6-5 | ASSALGQGDYGYT
TRBJ1-1 | many | TRBV10-3 | AISEGMNTEAF
TRBJ2-2 | . | TRBV14 | ASSQVLLNTGELF
TRBJ1-2 | few | TRBV7-2 | ASSLQGSGGYT
TRBJ1-1 | few | TRBV3-1 | ASSQEGALNTEAF
TRBJ2-5 | . | TRBV9 | ASSPRTSGGWETQY
TRBJ1-3 | . | TRBV20-1 | SARAGPSSGNTIY
TRBJ1-4 | many | TRBV7-2 | ASSLEASNEKLF
TRBJ2-1 | few | TRBV29-1 | SVEDGSGGAEQF
TRBJ1-2 | many | TRBV27 | ASSLSAGDGYT
TRBJ2-5 | many | TRBV6-2/TRBV6-3 | ASIPTQNYQETQY
TRBJ1-3 | few | TRBV9 | ASSVDGNTIY
TRBJ2-5 | . | TRBV10-3 | AKNLPWVEETQY
TRBJ1-2 | . | TRBV6-2/TRBV6-3 | ASSYLDRIGYGYT
TRBJ1-3 | few | TRBV12-3/TRBV12-4 | ASSLKSLGAPGNTIY
TRBJ2-2 | many | TRBV28 | ASSLSAGGSGELF
TRBJ1-2 | . | TRBV20-1 | SAPEGKGYT
TRBJ2-5 | few | TRBV29-1 | SGGIGQETQY
TRBJ1-2 | many | TRBV7-9 | ASSPVSAGYGYT
TRBJ1-2 | few | TRBV29-1 | SVAPGAYGYT
TRBJ2-3 | many | TRBV2 | ASSEARLDTQY
TRBJ1-6 | . | TRBV25-1 | ASSEWDNSPLH
TRBJ2-2 | once | TRBV7-2 | ASSARSDTGELF
TRBJ1-2 | few | TRBV6-2/TRBV6-3 | ASSSADRSYNYGYT
TRBJ2-3 | few | TRBV20-1 | SASLIAGGQDTQY
TRBJ2-1 | few | TRBV7-2 | ASSSGTEGGNEQF
TRBJ1-1 | many | TRBV4-1 | ASSQVVGLETAEAF
TRBJ1-1 | few | TRBV12-3/TRBV12-4 | ASSLMFGVNTEAF
TRBJ1-5 | many | TRBV18 | ASSRSGQGPQPQH
TRBJ2-7 | few | TRBV7-9 | ASSLDGGGNEQY
TRBJ2-5 | . | TRBV7-9 | ASSLARLGPKETQY
TRBJ1-5 | few | TRBV5-1 | ASSLAGQFNQPQH
TRBJ2-4 | few | TRBV7-9 | ASSPRTGEGENIQY
TRBJ1-5 | few | TRBV6-6 | ASSPPHGTADNQPQH
TRBJ2-1 | few | TRBV2 | ASRGAGGHEQF
TRBJ1-5 | many | TRBV7-2 | ASSLAGGQRQPQH
TRBJ2-3 | . | TRBV3-1 | ASSQYGSAVDTQY
TRBJ1-4 | few | TRBV27 | ATRTGFGEKLF
TRBJ1-2 | . | TRBV7-2 | ASSLGSQGYGYT
TRBJ2-3 | few | TRBV20-1 | SAQESTDTQY
TRBJ1-5 | few | TRBV12-3/TRBV12-4 | ASSRLGAPSEPQH
TRBJ1-3 | . | TRBV4-1 | ASSQWLVGNTIY
TRBJ1-2 | . | TRBV12-3/TRBV12-4 | ASCRSQFNYGYT
TRBJ2-3 | . | TRBV7-3 | ASSSTISTDTQY
TRBJ1-1 | . | TRBV7-2 | ASSFQGASPVAF
TRBJ2-7 | . | TRBV11-2 | ASSSRHLYEQY
TRBJ1-6 | . | TRBV20-1 | SAFDWGAALH
TRBJ2-3 | few | TRBV5-1 | ASSHETSTDTQY
TRBJ2-1 | few | TRBV7-8 | ASSLRITGAGYNEQF
TRBJ1-2 | . | TRBV6-2/TRBV6-3 | ASSWSGQPNNYGYT